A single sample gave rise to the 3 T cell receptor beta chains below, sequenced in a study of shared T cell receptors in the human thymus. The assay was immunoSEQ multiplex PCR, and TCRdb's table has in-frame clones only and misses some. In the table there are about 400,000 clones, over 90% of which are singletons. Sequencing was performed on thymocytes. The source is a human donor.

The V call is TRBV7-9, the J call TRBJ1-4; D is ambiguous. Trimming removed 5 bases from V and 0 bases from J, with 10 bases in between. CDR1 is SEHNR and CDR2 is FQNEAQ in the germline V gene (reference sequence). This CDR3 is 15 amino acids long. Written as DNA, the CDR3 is TGTGCCAGCAGCCTATGGCAGCCAACTAATGAAAAACTGTTTTTT. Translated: CASSLWQPTNEKLFF.

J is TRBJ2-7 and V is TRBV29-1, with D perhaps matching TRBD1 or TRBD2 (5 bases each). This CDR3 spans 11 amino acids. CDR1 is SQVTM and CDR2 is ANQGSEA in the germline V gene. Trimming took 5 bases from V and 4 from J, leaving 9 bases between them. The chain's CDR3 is CSVRDGYEQYF. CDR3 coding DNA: TGCAGCGTTAGGGACGGATACGAGCAGTACTTC.

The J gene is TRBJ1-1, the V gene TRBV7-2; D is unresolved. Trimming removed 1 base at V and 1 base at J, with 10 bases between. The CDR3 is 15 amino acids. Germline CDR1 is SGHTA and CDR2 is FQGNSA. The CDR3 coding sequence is TGTGCCAGCAGCTTAGTCCGGATTCCGAACACTGAAGCTTTCTTT. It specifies CASSLVRIPNTEAFF.